This T cell receptor beta chain was captured by sequencing in a study of precursors of human CD4 cytotoxic T cells (dated by TCRdb to 2016 to 2018). Some background on the complete study: In total, approximately 14 donors contributed CD4+ memory subsets to the bulk TCR-seq analysis. TCR-seq analysis of approximately 15 donors yielded TCRalpha and TCRbeta chain sequences (table S7).

The germline ends are 10 bases apart after V is trimmed by 2 bases and J by 5 bases. Measured from the cysteine to the phenylalanine, the CDR3 is 12 residues long. Only the CDR3 portion is preserved as DNA: 36 bases, with reading frame beginning at the first base. The germline V gene (reference sequence) gives CDR1 as GTSNPN and CDR2 as SVGIG. Results and caveats for the whole study, not just this receptor: IL-7Rhigh and IL-7R- TEMRA subsets showed more restricted TCR repertoires, with lower diversity and more expanded clonotypes, than TCM and TEM subsets. Expanded effector clonotypes accounted for a larger share of IL-7Rhigh TEMRA clonotypes than of TEM or TCM clonotypes. The authors noted that a human observational design cannot definitively establish the direction of differentiation between precursor and effector cells. Only about 95% of the 14 donors were included in some bulk TCR-seq comparisons, suggesting that not every subset was available for every donor.

Sequencing took place on an Illumina MiSeq. The source study handled its data this way. The Shannon-Wiener index, computed in VDJtools, was used to measure repertoire diversity. A TCRbeta clonotype counted as expanded if its clonotype frequency was 3 or higher. Through fastp at Q25 and MiXCR, TCRdb rebuilt clones from the public reads, retaining in-frame beta chains. Each entry is one CDR3 protein sequence, shown with its most common DNA and genes. The V and J calls follow TCRdb's processing rather than the paper's. This sample comprises 600 to 800 distinct CDR3 sequences, roughly a sixth of them detected only once. The leading ten clones occupy more than 7% of the sample. Bulk UMI-based TCR sequencing was performed on four sorted CD4+ memory subsets (TCM, TEM, IL-7Rhigh TEMRA, IL-7R- TEMRA) to test a precursor-effector relationship among CD4 cytotoxic T cells. The cells came from peripheral blood mononuclear cells that had been isolated from human blood.

This clonotype was detected a few times. Its recognized antigen is unknown. Base-call qualities are not available, and no considerably larger clone is one nucleotide away. Here the chain combines TRBV30 and TRBJ2-7; the D gene lacks a confident call. The sample taken for sequencing was memory CD4+ T cells from blood (PBMCs). This sequence was found in a human donor in good health. The nucleotide sequence is TGTGCCTGGAGTCCCCGTTTCAACGAGCAGTACTTC. Its product reads: CAWSPRFNEQYF.